This record concerns one T cell receptor beta chain sequence. After removal of 4 bases from V and 4 bases from J, the junction contained 6 bases not matched to a gene. CDR1 and CDR2 (germline): MGHDK, SYGVNS. The CDR3 runs 14 residues. The data originate from a study of blood T cell repertoires in COVID-19. About the study: T cells, B-cell-depleted T cells, or PBMCs supplied cDNA or gDNA.

In Seattle, patients joined the study during active infection and were tracked longitudinally. Study processing details: How many nucleated cells were present was estimated from reference gene primer amplification. TCRdb's copy holds only in-frame clones and misses some; the assay was immunoSEQ multiplex PCR. Clone size and the V and J calls come from that table; the DNA yielded D and trimming. This repertoire shows approximately 150,000 clones, approximately 86% found once; its top ten account for around 8.9%. The chain combines TRBV25-1 with TRBJ1-1; 7 bases agree with TRBD1. The TCR was taken from a woman aged 80 or older with COVID-19, enrolled during active disease. The specimen sequenced was peripheral blood. The CDR3: CASSGRQGGTEAFF. The CDR3 bases are TGTGCCAGCAGTGGACGACAGGGCGGCACTGAAGCTTTCTTT.